The 32 T cell receptor beta chains below were found in one sample sequenced in a study of OX40 agonist ivuxolimab in advanced cancers. Method: immunoSEQ multiplex PCR; TCRdb's copy keeps in-frame clones and lacks some. The table lists some 67,000 clones, around 85% of them singletons. Material: CD4+ or CD8+ T cells sorted from blood, obtained in a trial of the OX40 agonist ivuxolimab. The source is an adult with an advanced solid tumor such as melanoma, head and neck, liver or kidney cancer.

This chain uses TRBV19 with TRBJ2-7; TRBD1 matches 7 bases. Per the germline V gene, CDR1 is LNHDA and CDR2 is SQIVND (reference sequence). V shed 5 bases, J shed 4 bases, and the junction held 11 bases outside the gene matches. There are 15 residues in the CDR3. The CDR3, as DNA: TGTGCCAGTAGTTTACAGGGGAGAAGGGGGTACGAGCAGTACTTC. Translated: CASSLQGRRGYEQYF.

CDR3 residues: CASSPVAETQYF. The DNA for the CDR3 is TGTGCCAGCAGCCCCGTAGCAGAGACCCAGTACTTC. The rearrangement joins TRBV7-9 to TRBJ2-5; D call uncertain. CDR3 length: 12 amino acids. Germline assignment: CDR1 SEHNR and CDR2 FQNEAQ (reference sequence). Trimming cost V 5 bases and J 4 bases, with 8 bases left between them.

The V and J genes are TRBV21-1 and TRBJ2-5; the tabulated D call, TRBD1, remains unverified against the DNA. TRBV21-1 is marked as a pseudogene. The CDR3 runs 13 residues. In DNA, the CDR3 is TGTGCCACCCTACAGACCAGCCAAGAGACCCAGTACTTC. It encodes CATLQTSQETQYF.

The gene calls are TRBV5-1 and TRBJ1-1, with D possibly TRBD1 on 6 matching bases. Trimming took 5 bases from V and 4 from J, leaving 15 bases between them. The CDR3 has 14 residues. Germline CDR1 and CDR2: SGHRS and YFSETQ. For the CDR3, the DNA is TGCGCCAGCAGGCTGGGGGGGGGCCCCACTGAAGCTTTCTTT. Encoded protein: CASRLGGGPTEAFF.

In DNA form, the CDR3 reads TGTGCCAGCACGTGGTCCGGGACTAGCACAGATACGCAGTATTTT. Its protein is CASTWSGTSTDTQYF. The V call is TRBV7-9, the J call TRBJ2-3; the D gene is possibly TRBD2 (6 bases). The V and J ends lost 7 bases and 0 bases respectively, with 14 bases between them. The CDR3 is 15 residues long. Per germline, CDR1 SEHNR and CDR2 FQNEAQ (reference sequence).

This clone was seen only once. The rearrangement links TRBV7-3 to TRBJ2-2; 7 nucleotides agree with TRBD2. From germline, CDR1 is SGHTA and CDR2 FQGTGA. CDR3 length: 17 amino acids. Losses at the gene ends were 5 bases for V and 2 bases for J; bases not matched to a gene: 11. The CDR3 nucleotides read TGTGCCAGCAGCCCCTTTCGTGGGAGGGATAACACCGGGGAGCTGTTTTTT. It translates to CASSPFRGRDNTGELFF. Combining the CDR3 with reference TRBV7-3 and TRBJ2-2 gives the whole variable domain GAGVSQTPSNKVTEKGKYVELRCDPISGHTALYWYRQSLGQGPEFLIYFQGTGAADDSGLPNDRFFAVRPEGSVSTLKIQRTERGDSAVYLCASSPFRGRDNTGELFFGEGSRLTVL.

This sequence joins TRBV20-1 and TRBJ2-5; D is undetermined. V was cut by 4 bases and J by 2 bases, with 2 bases left in between. The CDR3 extends over 10 amino acids. The germline V gene has CDR1 DFQATT and CDR2 SNEGSKA (reference sequence). As DNA, the CDR3 is TGCAGTGCTACTCAAGAGACCCAGTACTTC. Its translation: CSATQETQYF.

As for this clone: At the DNA level, this CDR3 is encoded by other sequences in the same sample as well. The gene calls are TRBV25-1 and TRBJ1-4; tentative D call: TRBD1 (6 bases). The CDR3 is made up of 13 amino acids. With 7 bases removed from V and 6 bases from J, the gap between germline ends came to 12 bases. CDR1 and CDR2 (germline): MGHDK, SYGVNS. The CDR3 bases are TGTGCCAGCATAAGGGGGGGAGATGAAAAACTGTTTTTT. This gives the protein CASIRGGDEKLFF.

The V gene is TRBV7-3, the J gene TRBJ1-5, with D possibly being TRBD1 (5 bases). The germline V and J ends were trimmed by 3 bases and 6 bases, with 9 bases remaining between them. The CDR3 spans 13 residues. Germline lookup yields CDR1 SGHTA and CDR2 FQGTGA. CDR3 region: CASSLVGAQPQHF. The CDR3 DNA sequence: TGTGCCAGCAGCTTGGTAGGGGCTCAGCCCCAGCATTTT.

The CDR3 here is CASSLKGQVVERKYF. In DNA form, the CDR3 reads TGTGCCAGCAGCTTGAAGGGACAGGTGGTCGAAAGAAAGTACTTC. The genes are TRBV5-6 and TRBJ2-5, with TRBD1 identical over 8 bases. Trimming took 1 base from V and 12 from J; bases not matched to a gene: 14. The CDR3 runs to 15 residues. Germline CDR1 is SGHDT and CDR2 is YYEEEE. The full variable domain, its missing parts supplied by reference TRBV5-6 and TRBJ2-5, is DAGVTQSPTHLIKTRGQQVTLRCSPKSGHDTVSWYQQALGQGPQFIFQYYEEEERQRGNFPDRFSGHQFPNYSSELNVNALLLGDSALYLCASSLKGQVVERKYFGPGTRLLVL.

The chain carries TRBV6-5 and TRBJ1-1; 8 positions agree with TRBD1. CDR3 length: 12 amino acids. Germline V CDR1 and CDR2: MNHEY, SVGAGI. V lost 4 bases, J lost 11 bases, and 6 bases stayed unmatched. The CDR3: CASSLSTGDAFF. The CDR3, as DNA: TGTGCCAGCAGTTTATCGACAGGGGATGCTTTCTTT.

This chain joins TRBV7-2 and TRBJ2-1, with 8 nucleotides matching TRBD1. Trimming took 2 bases from V and 7 from J; bases not matched to a gene: 4. The CDR3 is made up of 14 amino acids. CDR1 and CDR2 from the germline V gene are SGHTA and FQGNSA. CDR3: CASSLQGAGNEQFF. The CDR3 DNA is TGTGCCAGCAGCTTACAGGGGGCGGGAAATGAGCAGTTCTTC.

This clone was seen just once. J is TRBJ1-2 and V is TRBV25-1; 9 nucleotides align to TRBD1. Per germline, CDR1 MGHDK and CDR2 SYGVNS. The trim removed 1 base at V and 3 bases at J, leaving 6 bases unmatched. CDR3 size: 16 residues. As DNA, the CDR3 is TGTGCCAGCAGTGAATCCCTACAGGGGGCGCACTATGGCTACACCTTC. Residues: CASSESLQGAHYGYTF.

The V and J genes are TRBV10-1 and TRBJ2-3; the D call may be TRBD1 or TRBD2 (6 bases each). Germline-derived CDR1 and CDR2 are WNHNN and SYGVQD (reference sequence). Trimming took 2 bases from V and 0 from J, leaving 9 bases between them. This CDR3 is 15 amino acids long. The CDR3 spells CASSETGASTDTQYF. DNA for the CDR3: TGCGCCAGCAGTGAGACGGGGGCGAGCACAGATACGCAGTATTTT.

The chain carries TRBV2 and TRBJ1-5; 9 nucleotides match TRBD1. V shed 6 bases, J shed 1 base, and the junction held 4 bases outside the gene matches. Germline V gives CDR1 SNHLY, CDR2 FYNNEI. The CDR3 has 15 amino acids. The CDR3: CASRPGQGSNQPQHF. The CDR3 DNA reads as TGTGCCAGCAGACCCGGACAGGGGAGCAATCAGCCCCAGCATTTT. Looking up the rest from reference TRBV2 and TRBJ1-5 gives the full variable domain: EPEVTQTPSHQVTQMGQEVILRCVPISNHLYFYWYRQILGQKVEFLVSFYNNEISEKSEIFDDQFSVERPDGSNFTLKIRSTKLEDSAMYFCASRPGQGSNQPQHFGDGTRLSIL.

This chain's CDR3 is CASSFSDRTSDGYTF. CDR3 DNA sequence: TGTGCCAGCAGTTTCTCTGACAGGACCAGCGATGGCTACACCTTC. The V gene is TRBV28, the J gene TRBJ1-2; maybe TRBD1 (6 bases). V was trimmed by 3 bases and J by 6 bases, leaving 17 bases between them. The CDR3 loop spans 15 amino acids. Germline V gene lookup returns CDR1 MDHEN and CDR2 SYDVKM.

V is TRBV27 and J is TRBJ1-2; possibly TRBD1 for D (5 bases). With 3 bases removed from V and 6 bases from J, the gap between germline ends came to 14 bases. This CDR3 contains 14 residues. The germline CDR1 and CDR2 sequences are MNHEY and SMNVEV (reference sequence). CDR3 amino acids: CASSLVGRANGYTF. The CDR3, as DNA: TGTGCCAGCAGTTTGGTGGGCAGGGCAAATGGCTACACCTTC.

The chain has TRBV28 and TRBJ2-7, with 9 nucleotides matching TRBD2. Germline V gene sequence: CDR1 MDHEN, CDR2 SYDVKM. J was trimmed by 5 bases and V by 4 bases; bases with no gene match: 12. This CDR3 region has 16 residues. The CDR3 spells CASSSPQGGGAHEQYF. Written as DNA, the CDR3 is TGTGCCAGCAGTTCTCCCCAGGGCGGGGGGGCACACGAGCAGTACTTC.

The chain combines TRBV27 with TRBJ2-1; 10 bases line up with TRBD2. V was pared by 9 bases and J by 5 bases, with 7 bases of the junction left unmatched. The germline CDR1 and CDR2 sequences are MNHEY and SMNVEV (reference sequence). The CDR3 has 14 residues. CDR3: CASIGLAENNEQFF. DNA of the CDR3: TGTGCCAGTATCGGACTAGCGGAAAACAATGAGCAGTTCTTC.

V gene TRBV2 combines with J gene TRBJ2-3; unclear D gene. The germline CDR1 and CDR2 sequences are SNHLY and FYNNEI. The V end was cut by 7 bases, the J end by 4 bases, with 9 bases between. This CDR3 comprises 12 residues. CDR3 amino acids: CASTEWADTQYF. DNA for the CDR3: TGTGCCAGCACGGAGTGGGCAGATACGCAGTATTTT. Based on the CDR3 plus reference TRBV2 and TRBJ2-3, the full variable domain is EPEVTQTPSHQVTQMGQEVILRCVPISNHLYFYWYRQILGQKVEFLVSFYNNEISEKSEIFDDQFSVERPDGSNFTLKIRSTKLEDSAMYFCASTEWADTQYFGPGTRLTVL.

The V call is TRBV5-1, the J call TRBJ1-1; unclear D gene. The CDR3 has 16 amino acids. V was clipped by 4 bases and J by 0 bases, with 16 bases between them. Germline V gene lookup returns CDR1 SGHRS and CDR2 YFSETQ. The CDR3 sequence: CASSPLVASMNTEAFF. DNA of the CDR3: TGCGCCAGCAGCCCGCTCGTGGCCAGCATGAACACTGAAGCTTTCTTT.

The J gene is TRBJ1-2, the V gene TRBV19, with 8 positions matching TRBD1. CDR1 is LNHDA, CDR2 SQIVND, per germline (reference sequence). This CDR3 comprises 13 residues. V shed 7 bases and J 4 bases; nucleotides not matched to a gene: 5. Here the CDR3 reads CASTLDRAYGYTF. CDR3 sequence (DNA): TGTGCCAGTACTTTGGACAGGGCCTATGGCTACACCTTC.

The chain is built from TRBV4-2 and TRBJ1-2; TRBD1 aligns across 8 bases. This CDR3 spans 16 amino acids. CDR1 is LGHNA and CDR2 is YNFKEQ in the germline V gene. V gave up 4 bases and J gave up 0 bases; unmatched junction bases: 7. CDR3 DNA sequence: TGTGCCAGCAGCCGTTCAGGGGGCCCCACTAACTATGGCTACACCTTC. Its translation is CASSRSGGPTNYGYTF.

This clone was observed once. V gene TRBV19 combines with J gene TRBJ2-1; 9 bases align to TRBD2. The CDR3 length is 15 residues. Looked up from germline, CDR1 is LNHDA and CDR2 is SQIVND (reference sequence). V lost 0 bases to trimming and J lost 8 bases; unmatched junction nucleotides: 5. The CDR3 DNA is TGTGCCAGTAGTATAGATCATCCTAGCGGGGATGAGCAGTTCTTC. It codes for CASSIDHPSGDEQFF.

The chain combines TRBV2 with TRBJ1-6; D is perhaps TRBD1 (5 bases). Trimming shortened V by 6 bases and J by 0 bases, and 9 bases separated the two germline ends. The CDR3 is made up of 15 amino acids. CDR1 and CDR2 from the germline V gene are SNHLY and FYNNEI. The CDR3 protein is CASSSQGSYNSPLHF. The DNA of the CDR3 is TGTGCCAGCAGCTCTCAGGGCTCCTATAATTCACCCCTCCACTTT.

The chain uses TRBV11-3 and TRBJ2-3, with D maybe TRBD2 (6 bases). Germline V lookup: CDR1 SGHNT, CDR2 YENEEA. Trimming shortened V by 5 bases and J by 2 bases, and 23 bases separated the two germline ends. The CDR3 is 18 amino acids. CDR3 region: CASSTTLARPSTTDTQYF. The DNA for the CDR3 is TGTGCCAGCAGCACCACACTAGCTAGGCCATCTACCACAGATACGCAGTATTTT.

The chain couples TRBV4-3 to TRBJ2-2; possible D gene TRBD1, 5 bases. Between the trimmed V and J ends, which lost 6 bases and 0 bases, there was a span of 11 bases. The V gene's germline CDR1 is LGHNA and CDR2 YSLEER. The CDR3 contains 15 residues. The CDR3 DNA reads TGCGCCAGCAGTAGGGGATTCCCGAACACCGGGGAGCTGTTTTTT. This encodes CASSRGFPNTGELFF.

V gene TRBV30 combines with J gene TRBJ2-3, with 7 positions matching TRBD2. Trimming removed 0 bases from V and 6 bases from J; junction bases left unmatched: 9. Germline assignment: CDR1 GTSNPN and CDR2 SVGIG (reference sequence). The CDR3 runs to 15 residues. The CDR3 DNA sequence: TGTGCCTGGAGTGTACTCAGCGGGGTGGCCGATACGCAGTATTTT. The encoded protein is CAWSVLSGVADTQYF.

This chain connects TRBV5-1 to TRBJ2-3; 7 bases map to TRBD2. CDR1 and CDR2 from the germline V gene are SGHRS and YFSETQ. The ends lost 0 bases at V and 5 bases at J; junction bases unmatched: 3. This CDR3 is 14 amino acids long. CDR3 region: CASSLEAGVDTQYF. In DNA form, the CDR3 reads TGCGCCAGCAGCTTGGAGGCGGGGGTAGATACGCAGTATTTT.

The chain is built from TRBV7-8 and TRBJ2-3; D is unclear. Germline values: CDR1 SGHVS, CDR2 FQNEAQ. The CDR3 totals 11 residues. V was shortened by 3 bases and J by 9 bases, with 7 bases between the two germline ends. The CDR3 region is CASSFERTQYF. CDR3 nucleotide sequence: TGTGCCAGCAGCTTCGAGAGAACGCAGTATTTT.

V gene TRBV6-5 combines with J gene TRBJ2-7; D possibly uses TRBD1 or TRBD2 (5 bases each). The CDR3 has 13 residues. CDR1 and CDR2 from the germline V gene are MNHEY and SVGAGI. The ends were cut back, 6 bases at V and 2 bases at J, with 11 bases in the middle. The CDR3 DNA sequence: TGTGCCAGCAGGGGGACGGAAGCCTACGAGCAGTACTTC. Encoded protein: CASRGTEAYEQYF.

This clone was detected only once. J is TRBJ1-2 and V is TRBV5-1; a possible D gene is TRBD1 (6 bases). V was pared by 3 bases and J by 4 bases, with 13 bases between. Germline CDR1 SGHRS, CDR2 YFSETQ. The CDR3 runs 14 residues. CDR3: CASSWGQLRYGYTF. The CDR3 nucleotides are TGCGCCAGCAGCTGGGGACAATTACGCTATGGCTACACCTTC.